This T cell receptor beta chain was retrieved from a study of shared clonotypes between healthy human individuals. The data were produced by immunoSEQ multiplex PCR, yet TCRdb's version contains in-frame clones alone and is incomplete. The sample records about 1.5 million clones, 96% being singletons. All donors were healthy HIV-negative adults lacking recent acute infections or vaccinations. Caucasian adults residing in Nashville, Tennessee made up all the donors. Subsets obtained from CD4+ cells comprised CD45RA+ naive and CD45RA-negative memory cells. The CDR3 has 17 amino acids. Trimming shortened V by 6 bases and J by 7 bases, and 25 bases separated the two germline ends. CDR1 is MNHEY, CDR2 SMNVEV, per germline (reference sequence).

The material sequenced was naive CD4+ T cells sorted from blood. The sample's subset: CD45RA+ positively selected. This chain links TRBV27 with TRBJ1-5; D call uncertain. This TCR came from a man aged 30 to 39 in good health. DNA for the CDR3: TGTGCCAGCAGGGACCCTTACACCAAAGATATGAGGCAGCCCCAGCATTTT. Translating gives CASRDPYTKDMRQPQHF.